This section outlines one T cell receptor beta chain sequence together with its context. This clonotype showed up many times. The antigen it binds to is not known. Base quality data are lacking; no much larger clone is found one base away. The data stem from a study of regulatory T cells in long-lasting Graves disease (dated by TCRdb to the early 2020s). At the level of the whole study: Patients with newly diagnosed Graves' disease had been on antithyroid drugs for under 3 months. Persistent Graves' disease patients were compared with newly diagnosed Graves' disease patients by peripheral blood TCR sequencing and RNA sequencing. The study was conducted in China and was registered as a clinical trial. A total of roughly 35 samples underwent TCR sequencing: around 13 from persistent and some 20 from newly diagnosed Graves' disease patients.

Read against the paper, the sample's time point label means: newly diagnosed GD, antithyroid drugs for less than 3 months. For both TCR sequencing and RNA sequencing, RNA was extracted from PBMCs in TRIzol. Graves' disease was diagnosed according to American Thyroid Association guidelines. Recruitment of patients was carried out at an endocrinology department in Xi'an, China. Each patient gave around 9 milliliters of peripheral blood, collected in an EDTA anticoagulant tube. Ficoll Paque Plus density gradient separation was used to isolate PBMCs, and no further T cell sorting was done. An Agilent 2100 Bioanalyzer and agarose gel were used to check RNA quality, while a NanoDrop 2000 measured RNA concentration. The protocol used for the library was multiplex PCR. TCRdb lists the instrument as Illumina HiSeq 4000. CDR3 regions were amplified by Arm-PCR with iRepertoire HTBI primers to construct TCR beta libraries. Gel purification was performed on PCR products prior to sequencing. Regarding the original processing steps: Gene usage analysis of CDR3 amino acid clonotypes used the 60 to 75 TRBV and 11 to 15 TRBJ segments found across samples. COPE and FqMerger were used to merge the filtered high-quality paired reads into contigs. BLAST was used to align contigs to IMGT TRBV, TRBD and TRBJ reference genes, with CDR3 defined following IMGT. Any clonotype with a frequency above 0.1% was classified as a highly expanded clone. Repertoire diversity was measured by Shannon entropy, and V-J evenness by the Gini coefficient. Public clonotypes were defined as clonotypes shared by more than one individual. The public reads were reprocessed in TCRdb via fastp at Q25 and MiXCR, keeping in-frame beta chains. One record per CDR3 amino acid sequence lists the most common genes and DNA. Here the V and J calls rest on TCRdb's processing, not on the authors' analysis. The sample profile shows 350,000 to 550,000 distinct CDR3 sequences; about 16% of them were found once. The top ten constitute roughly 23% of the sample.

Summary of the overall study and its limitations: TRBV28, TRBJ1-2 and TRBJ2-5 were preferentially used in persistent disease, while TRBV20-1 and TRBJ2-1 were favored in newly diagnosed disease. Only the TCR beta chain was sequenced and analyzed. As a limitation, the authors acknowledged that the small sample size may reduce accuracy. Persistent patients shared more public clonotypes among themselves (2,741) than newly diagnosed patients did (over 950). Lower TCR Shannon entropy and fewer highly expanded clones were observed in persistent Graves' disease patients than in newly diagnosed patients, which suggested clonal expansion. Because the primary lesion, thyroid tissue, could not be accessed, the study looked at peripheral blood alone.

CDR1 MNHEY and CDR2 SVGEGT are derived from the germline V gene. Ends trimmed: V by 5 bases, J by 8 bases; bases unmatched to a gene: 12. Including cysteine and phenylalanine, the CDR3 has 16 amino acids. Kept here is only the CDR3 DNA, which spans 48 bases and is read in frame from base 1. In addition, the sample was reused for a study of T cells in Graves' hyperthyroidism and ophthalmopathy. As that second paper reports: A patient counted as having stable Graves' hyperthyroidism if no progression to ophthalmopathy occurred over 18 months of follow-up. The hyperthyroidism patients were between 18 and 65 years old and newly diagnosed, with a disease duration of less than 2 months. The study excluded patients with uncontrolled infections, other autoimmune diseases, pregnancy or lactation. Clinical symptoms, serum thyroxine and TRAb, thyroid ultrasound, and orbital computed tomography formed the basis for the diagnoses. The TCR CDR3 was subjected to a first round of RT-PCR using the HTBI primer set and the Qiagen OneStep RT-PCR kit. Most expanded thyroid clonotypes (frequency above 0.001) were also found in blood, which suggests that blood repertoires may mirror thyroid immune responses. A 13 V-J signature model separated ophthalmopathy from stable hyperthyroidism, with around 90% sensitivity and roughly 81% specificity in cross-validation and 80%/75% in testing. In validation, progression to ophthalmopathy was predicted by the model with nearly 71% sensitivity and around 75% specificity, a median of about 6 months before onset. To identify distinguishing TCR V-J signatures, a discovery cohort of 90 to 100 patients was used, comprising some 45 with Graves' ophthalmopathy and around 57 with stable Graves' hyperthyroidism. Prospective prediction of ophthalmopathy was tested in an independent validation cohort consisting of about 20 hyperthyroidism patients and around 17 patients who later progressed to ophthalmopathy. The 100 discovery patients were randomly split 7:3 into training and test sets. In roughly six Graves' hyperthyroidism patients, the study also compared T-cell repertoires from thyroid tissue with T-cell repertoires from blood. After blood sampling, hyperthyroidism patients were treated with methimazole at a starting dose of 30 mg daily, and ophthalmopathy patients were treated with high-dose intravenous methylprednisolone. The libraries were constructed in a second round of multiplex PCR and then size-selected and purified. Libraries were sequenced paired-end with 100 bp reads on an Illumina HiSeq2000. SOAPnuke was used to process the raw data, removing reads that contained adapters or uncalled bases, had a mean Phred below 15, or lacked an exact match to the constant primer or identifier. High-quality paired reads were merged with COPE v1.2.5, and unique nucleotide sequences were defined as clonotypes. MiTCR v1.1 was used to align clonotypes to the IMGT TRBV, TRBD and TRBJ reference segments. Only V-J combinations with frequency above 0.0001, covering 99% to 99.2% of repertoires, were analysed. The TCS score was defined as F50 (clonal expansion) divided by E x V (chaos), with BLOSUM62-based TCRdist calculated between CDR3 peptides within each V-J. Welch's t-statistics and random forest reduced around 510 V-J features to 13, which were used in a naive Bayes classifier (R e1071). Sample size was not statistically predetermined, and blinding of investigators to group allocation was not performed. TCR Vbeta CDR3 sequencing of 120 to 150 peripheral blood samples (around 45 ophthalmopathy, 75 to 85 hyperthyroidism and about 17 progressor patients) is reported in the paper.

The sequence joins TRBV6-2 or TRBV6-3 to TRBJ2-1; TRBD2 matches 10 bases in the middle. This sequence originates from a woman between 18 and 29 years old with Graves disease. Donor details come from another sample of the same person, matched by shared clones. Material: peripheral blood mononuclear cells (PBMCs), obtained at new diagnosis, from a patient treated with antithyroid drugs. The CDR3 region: CASSTPGLAPSDEQFF. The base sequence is TGTGCCAGCAGTACACCGGGACTAGCGCCCTCGGATGAGCAGTTCTTC.